Reported below is one TCR beta chain. CDR1 is SQVTM, CDR2 ANQGSEA, per germline. The CDR3 is made up of 13 amino acids. The V end was cut by 6 bases, the J end by 5 bases, with 14 bases between. The repertoire was sequenced with immunoSEQ multiplex PCR; TCRdb's copy has only in-frame clones and lacks some. The sample contains under 250,000 clones, about 90% of which appear only once. This record comes from a study of cytomegalovirus exposure and HLA in healthy donors. The chain links TRBV29-1 to TRBJ1-5; D is undetermined. The receptor was isolated from a man between 18 and 29 years old in good health and CMV-seropositive. The sample was PBMCs. The CDR3 bases are TGCAGCGTGAGGGATTCCTACGATCAGCCCCAGCATTTT. Translation gives CSVRDSYDQPQHF. Full variable domain (rest looked up from reference TRBV29-1 and TRBJ1-5): SAVISQKPSRDICQRGTSLTIQCQVDSQVTMMFWYRQQPGQSLTLIATANQGSEATYESGFVIDKFPISRPNLTFSTLTVSNMSPEDSSIYLCSVRDSYDQPQHFGDGTRLSIL.